The 7 T cell receptor beta chains listed next were all sequenced from one sample in a study of PD-1 blockade in classical Hodgkin lymphoma. The time point here: cycle 4 day 1 (C4D1), after less than 7 weeks of nivolumab. Each patient relapsed following autologous stem cell transplantation, and prior brentuximab vedotin exposure differed. The method was immunoSEQ multiplex PCR; TCRdb's version includes in-frame clones alone and lacks a portion of them. The repertoire holds about 21,000 clones, with about 80% as singletons. Sequenced here: peripheral blood mononuclear cells (PBMCs), sampled before the fourth cycle of nivolumab. The receptors were gathered from a human donor with classical Hodgkin lymphoma.

The chain joins TRBV15 to TRBJ2-3; tentative D call: TRBD1 (6 bases). Germline loops: CDR1 LNHNV, CDR2 YYDKDF (reference sequence). V lost 6 bases and J lost 4, with 14 bases in between. The CDR3 is 14 residues long. As DNA, the CDR3 is TGTGCCACCAGTTATCAGGGGTCCCCAGATACGCAGTATTTT. This gives the protein CATSYQGSPDTQYF.

The chain is built from TRBV14 and TRBJ2-1; 8 nucleotides agree with TRBD1. Germline V gene data show CDR1 as SGHDN and CDR2 as FVKESK. The V gene end was trimmed by 0 bases and the J gene end by 4 bases; junction bases not matched to a gene: 5. The length of the CDR3 is 16 residues. CDR3 loop: CASSQDWGQVYNEQFF. CDR3 nucleotides: TGTGCCAGCAGCCAAGATTGGGGACAGGTGTACAATGAGCAGTTCTTC.

This clone has only a few counts. The rearrangement uses TRBV5-1 and TRBJ1-2, with 9 bases fitting TRBD1. The germline CDR1 and CDR2 sequences are SGHRS and YFSETQ. The CDR3 covers 13 residues. V dropped 3 bases and J dropped 4; count of bases not matched to a gene: 1. CDR3 nucleotide sequence: TGCGCCAGCAGCTCGGGACAGGGCTATGGCTACACCTTC. Translated, it gives CASSSGQGYGYTF.

The chain combines TRBV27 with TRBJ2-7, with TRBD1 matching over 12 bases. The V gene's germline CDR1 is MNHEY and CDR2 SMNVEV (reference sequence). CDR3 length equals 15 residues. With V trimmed by 3 bases and J by 7 bases, 7 bases remained unmatched. DNA of the CDR3: TGTGCCAGCAGTTTCCGGGGACAGGGGGCGCCTGAGCAGTACTTC. Translating gives CASSFRGQGAPEQYF.

V is TRBV4-1 and J is TRBJ1-5, with a weak D call TRBD1 (6 bases). The germline CDR1 and CDR2 sequences are MGHRA and YSYEKL. The ends were cut back, 0 bases at V and 4 bases at J, with 13 bases in the middle. This CDR3 comprises 16 residues. As DNA, the CDR3 is TGCGCCAGCAGCCAAGATCAGGGGTACTGGAATCAGCCCCAGCATTTT. Protein: CASSQDQGYWNQPQHF.

Written as DNA, the CDR3 is TGTGCCAGCTCACCCGGGACAGTAAACTATGGCTACACCTTC. This gives the protein CASSPGTVNYGYTF. The rearrangement links TRBV18 to TRBJ1-2; 7 bases are shared with TRBD1. This CDR3 has 14 amino acids. The trim removed 3 bases at V and 2 bases at J, leaving 3 bases unmatched. Germline CDR1 reads KGHSH; CDR2 reads LQKENI.

This chain joins TRBV6-6 and TRBJ2-1; no firm D call. Germline assignment: CDR1 MNHNY and CDR2 SVGAGI (reference sequence). This CDR3 is 14 amino acids long. The V and J ends lost 2 bases and 0 bases respectively, with 5 bases between them. Here the CDR3 reads CASSYASSYNEQFF. CDR3 bases: TGTGCCAGCAGTTACGCTAGCTCCTACAATGAGCAGTTCTTC.